This note documents a single T cell receptor (beta chain) sequence. Its cognate antigen is unknown. One end of the junction does not line up with germline, which may come from a read error. This entry is derived from a study of cytomegalovirus exposure and HLA in healthy donors. Points from the study as a whole: The classifier reportedly diagnosed cytomegalovirus status with high specificity and sensitivity.

This CDR3 has 15 residues. Germline assignment: CDR1 SEHNR and CDR2 FQNEAQ (reference sequence). It was with 60 Vbeta and 13 Jbeta primers that the PCR ran. The assay was immunoSEQ multiplex PCR, and TCRdb's table has in-frame clones only and misses some. Here the sample spans roughly 140,000 clones, 60% to 85% being singletons. This receptor was identified in a man aged 45-65 years in good health and CMV-seropositive. The sequenced material came from PBMCs. The chain recombines TRBV7-9 with TRBJ1-2; TRBD1 agrees at 9 bases. CDR3 region: CSSSPWTGAIYGYTF. DNA of the CDR3: TGTTCCAGCAGCCCCTGGACAGGGGCCATCTATGGCTACACCTTC.